Listed below are T cell receptor beta chains from one sample, sequenced in a study of blood T cell repertoires in COVID-19. The method was immunoSEQ multiplex PCR; TCRdb's version includes in-frame clones alone and lacks a portion of them. The sample consists of roughly 90,000 clones, around 88% of them appearing once. The material sequenced was peripheral blood. The source is a human donor in a cohort sampled during active COVID-19. Each CDR3 is given with its conserved first and last residue. A D gene is named only where the DNA matches it firmly. Clone size is stated in some rows and not others, as once, few, many or a class when expanded.

j_call d_call v_call clone_size cdr3_nt cdr3_aa
TRBJ1-1 - TRBV29-1 few TGCAGCGTCAAGACAGGCTTCACTGAAGCTTTCTTT CSVKTGFTEAFF
TRBJ1-1 - TRBV5-4 once TGTGCCAGCAGCTTGGCCGGGGGGGGGAATACTGAAGCTTTCTTT CASSLAGGGNTEAFF
TRBJ2-7 TRBD1 TRBV5-4 - TGTGCCAGCAGCTTTGGACAGGGGCCATACGAGCAGTACTTC CASSFGQGPYEQYF
TRBJ1-2 TRBD1 TRBV19 - TGTGCCAGTAGTCAACAGGGGGCAGTGGGCTACACCTTC CASSQQGAVGYTF
TRBJ2-7 TRBD2 TRBV6-6 few TGTGCCAGCAGTCCGGGGGGCTACGAGCAGTACTTC CASSPGGYEQYF
TRBJ2-7 - TRBV4-1 - TGCGCCAGCAGCCAAGAACCGGGGGTTTACTACGAGCAGTACTTC CASSQEPGVYYEQYF
TRBJ1-4 - TRBV7-9 few TGTGCCAGCAGCTTAGCTTGGGGGGGCCGTGAAAAACTGTTTTTT CASSLAWGGREKLFF
TRBJ2-1 - TRBV7-9 few TGTGCCAGCAGCTCCCGAGACACCCTCAATGAGCAGTTCTTC CASSSRDTLNEQFF
TRBJ2-3 TRBD1 TRBV11-2 - TGTGCCAGCAGCTTTGGGACAGGGTCAGATACGCAGTATTTT CASSFGTGSDTQYF
TRBJ2-1 - TRBV24-1 - TGTGCCATCCGCGGGGCCAGCGGAGGCCCCCAGTTCTTC CAIRGASGGPQFF
TRBJ2-5 - TRBV7-3 - TGTGCCAGCAGCTCTCAGGGAAGATCTGGAGAGACCCAGTACTTC CASSSQGRSGETQYF
TRBJ1-4 TRBD1 TRBV19 - TGTGCCAGTAGTACTCCACAGGGGGCTGAAAAACTGTTTTTT CASSTPQGAEKLFF
TRBJ2-1 - TRBV11-3 few TGTGCCAGCAGCTTAGGGGGCAGCCCAGGAGATGAGCAGTTCTTC CASSLGGSPGDEQFF
TRBJ1-1 - TRBV6-5 - TGTGCCAGCAGTTACCGCAGGGTAACGGGTACTGAAGCTTTCTTT CASSYRRVTGTEAFF
TRBJ1-4 - TRBV27 - TGTGCCAGCAGTTTACTAGCGGGGCAGGGTGGTGAAAAACTGTTTTTT CASSLLAGQGGEKLFF
TRBJ2-4 - TRBV28 - TGTGCCAGCAGTTTATCGCGAAACATTCAGTACTTC CASSLSRNIQYF
TRBJ1-4 TRBD1 TRBV5-6 - TGTGCCAGCAGCTTGTTTAACAACAGGGGTGAAAAACTGTTTTTT CASSLFNNRGEKLFF
TRBJ2-3 TRBD1 TRBV2 - TGTGCCAGCAATCGAGGGGGCCTCACAGATACGCAGTATTTT CASNRGGLTDTQYF
TRBJ2-1 TRBD2 TRBV28 - TGTGCCAGCAGCTTTCCCCCCGGGGGGAGACTAGAAAACAATGAGCAGTTCTTC CASSFPPGGRLENNEQFF
TRBJ2-1 TRBD2 TRBV30 - TGTGCCTGGAGCCCCGGGACTAGAACGAACCATGAGCAGTTCTTC CAWSPGTRTNHEQFF
TRBJ1-4 TRBD1 TRBV20-1 few TGCAGTGCTAGTGCGGGACAGTTTAATGAAAAACTGTTTTTT CSASAGQFNEKLFF
TRBJ1-1 TRBD1 TRBV18 - TGTGCCAGCTCACCCCTGACAGGGCAATACACTGAAGCTTTCTTT CASSPLTGQYTEAFF
TRBJ2-3 TRBD2 TRBV7-9 - TGTGCCATTCAGCTTATTAGGTCTCTAGCGGAGACAGATACGCAGTATTTT CAIQLIRSLAETDTQYF
TRBJ2-5 - TRBV6-2/TRBV6-3 - TGTGCCAGCAGTTACTTCGGCGGGACCCAGTACTTC CASSYFGGTQYF
TRBJ2-1 - TRBV7-9 once TGTGCCAGCAGCGTCCCGCAGGTCTCCTACAATGAGCAGTTCTTC CASSVPQVSYNEQFF
TRBJ2-3 - TRBV6-6 - TGTGCCAGCAGTCGGGACGGGACTTTCACAGATACGCAGTATTTT CASSRDGTFTDTQYF
TRBJ2-2 - TRBV9 once TGTGCCAGCAGCGTATGGGACTTCTCCGGGGAGCTGTTTTTT CASSVWDFSGELFF
TRBJ2-3 TRBD2 TRBV7-2 once TGTGCCAGCAGCTTCGGGACTAGCGGCCCGGATACGCAGTATTTT CASSFGTSGPDTQYF
TRBJ1-4 - TRBV5-8 - TGTGCCAGCAGCCCCCGGTCGCTTGCAACTAATGAAAAACTGTTTTTT CASSPRSLATNEKLFF
TRBJ2-7 - TRBV28 few TGTGCCAGCAGTACCAGGGGCCCCTACGAGCAGTACTTC CASSTRGPYEQYF
TRBJ1-2 - TRBV7-2 - TGTGCCAGCAGCTTAAATATCGAGGGTGGCTACACCTTC CASSLNIEGGYTF
TRBJ2-7 - TRBV5-4 once TGTGCCAGCTCCCCCCGTGGACGGACTCCGTACGAGCAGTACTTC CASSPRGRTPYEQYF
TRBJ2-1 - TRBV4-1 once TGCGCCAGCAGCCAAGTTGACCTGATAACTTACGGGGAGCAGTTCTTC CASSQVDLITYGEQFF
TRBJ2-5 TRBD1 TRBV5-5 - TGTGCCAGCAGCTTGCGGGACAGGGACAAAGAGACCCAGTACTTC CASSLRDRDKETQYF
TRBJ2-7 - TRBV6-5 - TGTGCCAGCTCGGATCCCGGGAGCCACGAGCAGTACTTC CASSDPGSHEQYF
TRBJ2-1 - TRBV15 - TGTGCCACCAGCAGAGGGGGCGGCGGACCGTACAATGAGCAGTTCTTC CATSRGGGGPYNEQFF
TRBJ1-5 - TRBV6-5 - TGTGCCAGCAGTCCCGGGACAAGGGGCAATCAGCCCCAGCATTTT CASSPGTRGNQPQHF
TRBJ2-2 TRBD2 TRBV6-2/TRBV6-3 - TGTGCCAGCAGTTACACGGGAGGGCCCACCGGGGAGCTGTTTTTT CASSYTGGPTGELFF
TRBJ1-2 - TRBV6-6 - TGTGCCAGCAGCTCCGGACAGTTAGCTAACTATGGCTACACCTTC CASSSGQLANYGYTF
TRBJ2-2 TRBD1 TRBV10-3 - TGTGCCATCAACGCAGGGGGCAACACCGGGGAGCTGTTTTTT CAINAGGNTGELFF
TRBJ2-7 - TRBV11-2 - TGTGCCAGCAGCTTAGATTTGGCTCCCTACGAGCAGTACTTC CASSLDLAPYEQYF
TRBJ2-7 TRBD1 TRBV5-6 - TGTGCCAGCAGCTTCCGCTCAGGGGGCTCCTACGAGCAGTACTTC CASSFRSGGSYEQYF
TRBJ1-1 - TRBV15 - TGTGCCACCAGCAGAGATCTAACAGACACTGAAGCTTTCTTT CATSRDLTDTEAFF
TRBJ2-1 - TRBV12-3/TRBV12-4 - TGTGCCAGCAGTTTAAGCTCTCCCAAGCAGTTCTTC CASSLSSPKQFF
TRBJ2-7 TRBD1 TRBV19 - TGTGCCAGTAGTATCTACAGGGGGACCTACGAGCAGTACTTC CASSIYRGTYEQYF
TRBJ1-1 TRBD1 TRBV19 - TGTGCCAGTAGTATAGGACAGGGCTTTGAAGCTTTCTTT CASSIGQGFEAFF
TRBJ2-5 - TRBV7-9 few TGTGCCAGCAGGCCGGAATTAGGGGGCCAGTACTTC CASRPELGGQYF
TRBJ2-2 - TRBV19 - TGTGCCAGTAGTATGTGGGGGCCCGGGGAGCTGTTTTTT CASSMWGPGELFF